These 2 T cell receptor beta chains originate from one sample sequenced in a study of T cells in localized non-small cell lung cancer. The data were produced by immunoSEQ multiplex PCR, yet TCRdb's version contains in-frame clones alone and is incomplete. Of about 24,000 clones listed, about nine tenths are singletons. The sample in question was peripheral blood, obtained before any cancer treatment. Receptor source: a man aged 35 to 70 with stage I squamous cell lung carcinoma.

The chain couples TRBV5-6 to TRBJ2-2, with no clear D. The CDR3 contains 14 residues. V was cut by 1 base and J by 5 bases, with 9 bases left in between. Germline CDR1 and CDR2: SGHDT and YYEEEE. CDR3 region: CASSLNGRTGELFF. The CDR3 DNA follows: TGTGCCAGCAGCTTGAACGGAAGGACCGGGGAGCTGTTTTTT. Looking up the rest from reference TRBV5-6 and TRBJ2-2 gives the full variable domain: DAGVTQSPTHLIKTRGQQVTLRCSPKSGHDTVSWYQQALGQGPQFIFQYYEEEERQRGNFPDRFSGHQFPNYSSELNVNALLLGDSALYLCASSLNGRTGELFFGEGSRLTVL.

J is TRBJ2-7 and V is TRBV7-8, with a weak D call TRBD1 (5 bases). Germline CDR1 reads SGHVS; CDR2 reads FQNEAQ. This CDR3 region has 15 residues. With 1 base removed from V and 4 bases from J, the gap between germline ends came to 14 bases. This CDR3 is CASSLGGTGRYEQYF. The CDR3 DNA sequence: TGTGCCAGCAGCTTAGGGGGCACCGGTAGATACGAGCAGTACTTC.